This T cell receptor (beta chain) was obtained from a study of T-cell memory formation after mild COVID-19. Whole-study findings and limits: Contracting CD8+ clones were enriched in EMRA, CD4+ mainly in CM and EM. Some clones that responded turned up in pre-infection memory, which suggests that cross-reactive memory joined in.

This clonotype has more than one count but fewer than ten. What it binds is unknown. In TCRdb, the 5' RACE reads were re-called with MiXCR into one record per CDR3 protein. This table has under 250,000 distinct CDR3 sequences, over 9% appearing once. After removal of 0 bases from V and 10 bases from J, the junction contained 6 bases not matched to a gene. Germline assignment: CDR1 SGHTA and CDR2 FQGNSA. The CDR3 runs to 14 residues. The sample was PBMCs or a T cell subset sorted from them (not recorded which). The source is a young man who had mild COVID-19 (a few samples of this study predate the infection). Cell type and time point are not known. The chain links TRBV7-2 to TRBJ2-1; TRBD2 matches at 7 bases. The CDR3 DNA reads TGTGCCAGCAGCTTAGCGGGGGGGACTCGCGAGCAGTTCTTC. Amino acid sequence: CASSLAGGTREQFF.